The rows below give T cell receptor beta chains drawn from one sample of a study of T cell repertoires in aging, cancer and after chemotherapy. TCRdb re-called the multiplex PCR reads through MiXCR, storing one row per CDR3 protein. The sample yields around 6,200 distinct CDR3 sequences, 27% seen once. Sample: blood. All receptors come from a human donor in good health. The CDR3 runs from the conserved cysteine through the conserved F or W. Fields, in order: V gene, J gene, CDR3 protein.

>TRBV6-2/TRBV6-3|TRBJ2-1
CASTEAGRYNEQFF
>TRBV12-3/TRBV12-4|TRBJ1-5
CASSLGTGGLESNQPQHF
>TRBV12-3/TRBV12-4|TRBJ1-5
CASSRRTGGGNQPQHF
>TRBV24-1|TRBJ2-3
CATSDQDGHTQYF
>TRBV6-2/TRBV6-3|TRBJ2-3
CASSYSWDTQYF
>TRBV12-3/TRBV12-4|TRBJ2-6
CASSLAGGAGANVLTF
>TRBV29-1|TRBJ1-1
CSVVGENTEAFF
>TRBV6-5|TRBJ1-6
CASSRQVNSPLHF
>TRBV6-1|-
CASSSSGRAANEQFF
>TRBV20-1|TRBJ2-7
CSVTGRRERSSYEQYF
>TRBV6-4|TRBJ1-5
CASSESRGQPQHF
>TRBV13|TRBJ2-2
CASSQTPGLGVGELFF
>TRBV19|TRBJ2-3
CASSITGTDTQYF
>TRBV4-1|TRBJ1-2
CASSPEDRGDKDF
>TRBV7-2|TRBJ1-1
CASSPDGDGTEAFF
>TRBV5-5|TRBJ2-3
CASSLELVYPDTQYF